Shown below are 22 T cell receptor beta chains from a single sample sequenced in a study of molecular identifiers for immune sequencing clone quantification. One entry per CDR3 protein results from TCRdb running MiXCR on the PCR reads. This table has tens of thousands of distinct CDR3 sequences, 17% appearing once. The specimen sequenced was naive CD8+ T cells from blood, with Jurkat cell RNA spiked in. The subset here: FACS-sorted CD8+CD4-CCR7+CD45RA+ naive T cells. These receptors originate from a human donor in good health. Some libraries in this study had Jurkat cell RNA spiked in.

This clonotype was counted many times. The chain joins TRBV3-1 to TRBJ1-5; possibly TRBD1 for D (6 bases). The CDR3 is made up of 15 amino acids. Deletions cut 2 bases from V and 2 bases from J, with 10 bases between. CDR1 LGHDT and CDR2 YNNKEL come from the germline V gene (reference sequence). The CDR3 region is CASSQQGLGNQPQHF. Here the CDR3 DNA reads TGTGCCAGCAGCCAACAGGGGCTAGGCAATCAGCCCCAGCATTTT.

This clonotype was recorded at least ten times. This rearrangement joins TRBV7-9 to TRBJ1-1; D gene uncertain. The ends were cut back, 5 bases at V and 3 bases at J, with 10 bases in the middle. CDR3 length: 13 residues. Germline-derived CDR1 and CDR2 are SEHNR and FQNEAQ (reference sequence). CDR3 in amino acids: CASSEDGYTEAFF. The CDR3 DNA sequence: TGTGCCAGCAGCGAGGACGGATACACTGAAGCTTTCTTT. The whole variable domain, filled in from reference TRBV7-9 and TRBJ1-1, reads DTGVSQNPRHKITKRGQNVTFRCDPISEHNRLYWYRQTLGQGPEFLTYFQNEAQLEKSRLLSDRFSAERPKGSFSTLEIQRTEQGDSAMYLCASSEDGYTEAFFGQGTRLTVV.

This clonotype was recorded at least ten times. The chain links TRBV27 to TRBJ1-5; tentative D call: TRBD1 (5 bases). The V and J ends lost 8 bases and 6 bases respectively, with 11 bases between them. The germline V gene has CDR1 MNHEY and CDR2 SMNVEV (reference sequence). CDR3 size: 12 residues. The DNA of the CDR3 is TGTGCCAGCGGACATTCCCCTCAGCCCCAGCATTTT. This codes for CASGHSPQPQHF.

On this clonotype: This may arise from a read error, as a much more abundant clone is one base away. The chain couples TRBV12-3 or TRBV12-4 to TRBJ2-3, with D hard to call. This CDR3 has 14 residues. Trimming took 5 bases from V and 0 from J, leaving 9 bases between them. CDR3 sequence: CASSLSSSTDTQYF. The CDR3 nucleotides read TGTGCCAGCAGTCTTTCCTCTAGCACAGATACGCAGTATTTT.

The chain is built from TRBV7-9 and TRBJ2-7; 7 positions agree with TRBD2. The CDR3 spans 15 residues. V lost 4 bases, J lost 3 bases, and 9 bases stayed unmatched. Germline V CDR1 and CDR2: SEHNR, FQNEAQ (reference sequence). The CDR3 DNA sequence: TGTGCCAGCAGCTCCGGGACCAGCGGGGTCTACGAGCAGTACTTC. It encodes CASSSGTSGVYEQYF. Full variable domain (outside the CDR3, taken from reference TRBV7-9 and TRBJ2-7): DTGVSQNPRHKITKRGQNVTFRCDPISEHNRLYWYRQTLGQGPEFLTYFQNEAQLEKSRLLSDRFSAERPKGSFSTLEIQRTEQGDSAMYLCASSSGTSGVYEQYFGPGTRLTVT.

About this clonotype: Given a much more abundant clone one base away, this may be a read error. The chain employs TRBV27 and TRBJ1-5; D is unresolved. The assigned J gene may be wrong: the sequence end matches TRBJ2-3 better. This CDR3 contains 12 residues. Germline lookup yields CDR1 MNHEY and CDR2 SMNVEV (reference sequence). The CDR3 reads CASSPIGWPQYF. The CDR3 DNA reads as TGTGCCAGCAGCCCCATTGGTTGGCCCCAGTATTTT.

V usage is TRBV12-3 or TRBV12-4 and J usage is TRBJ2-7; D unresolved. The V gene lost 1 base and the J gene lost 2 bases, with 9 bases spanning the gap. This CDR3 contains 14 residues. The CDR3 protein is CASSLGSSTYEQYF. In nucleotides, the CDR3 is TGTGCCAGCAGTTTAGGTAGCAGCACCTACGAGCAGTACTTC.

V usage is TRBV4-3 and J usage is TRBJ2-1, with TRBD2 as a possible D gene (5 bases). CDR3 length: 15 amino acids. The germline V gene encodes CDR1 LGHNA and CDR2 YSLEER. The V end was cut by 2 bases, the J end by 4 bases, with 12 bases between. The CDR3 spells CASSQSEGPYNEQFF. DNA for the CDR3: TGCGCCAGCAGCCAAAGTGAGGGTCCGTACAATGAGCAGTTCTTC.

This clonotype was counted many times. V gene TRBV7-8 combines with J gene TRBJ1-1; D is unresolved. Between the trimmed V and J ends, which lost 4 bases and 1 base, there was a span of 4 bases. Germline V gives CDR1 SGHVS, CDR2 FQNEAQ. CDR3 length: 12 amino acids. CDR3 amino acids: CASSYRNTEAFF. CDR3 nucleotide sequence: TGTGCCAGCAGCTATAGGAACACTGAAGCTTTCTTT.

Points on this clonotype: Since a much larger clone is just one base distant, this may be a read error. This chain connects TRBV27 to TRBJ2-7; no reliable D call. This CDR3 has 13 residues. The germline V gene encodes CDR1 MNHEY and CDR2 SMNVEV (reference sequence). DNA of the CDR3: TGTGCCAGCAGTTTTCAACTACGTTACGAGCAGTGCTTC. Residues: CASSFQLRYEQCF.

This clonotype showed up many times. The chain has TRBV19 and TRBJ2-7; a possible D gene is TRBD1 (6 bases). The CDR3 totals 12 residues. Germline lookup yields CDR1 LNHDA and CDR2 SQIVND (reference sequence). Trimming removed 6 bases at V and 7 bases at J, with 13 bases between. CDR3 loop: CASSSGQWEQYF. The CDR3 DNA follows: TGTGCCAGTAGCTCCGGACAGTGGGAGCAGTACTTC.

This clonotype was detected ten times or more. In DNA form, the CDR3 reads TGTGCCAGCAGCTTAAGCCTGGACGCAGATACGCAGTATTTT. It translates to CASSLSLDADTQYF. This sequence joins TRBV7-9 and TRBJ2-3, with D hard to call. Germline V gene lookup returns CDR1 SEHNR and CDR2 FQNEAQ (reference sequence). V gave up 2 bases and J gave up 4 bases, with 10 bases separating them. The CDR3 is 14 amino acids.

In the case of this clonotype: This could be a read error, since a much larger clone is one nucleotide away. No conserved phenylalanine or tryptophan is present at the end of the CDR3, so a read error is the likely explanation. This chain joins TRBV28 and TRBJ2-7; 8 bases match TRBD1. The germline CDR1 and CDR2 sequences are MDHEN and SYDVKM. V shed 6 bases, J shed 1 base, and the junction held 17 bases outside the gene matches. The CDR3 is made up of 18 amino acids. CDR3: CASSPPGQVPTASYEQYS. The CDR3 nucleotides read TGTGCCAGCAGCCCCCCGGGACAGGTGCCAACGGCGTCCTACGAGCAGTACTCC.

This clonotype was detected many times. The chain has TRBV5-6 and TRBJ1-5; unclear D gene. Germline V lookup: CDR1 SGHDT, CDR2 YYEEEE. The CDR3 consists of 14 residues. V was clipped by 4 bases and J by 0 bases, with 8 bases between them. The CDR3 bases are TGTGCCAGCAGCCTGATTTATAGCAATCAGCCCCAGCATTTT. Translating gives CASSLIYSNQPQHF.

This clonotype came up many times. The CDR3 DNA is TGTGCCAGCAGCTTAGTGGATCAGCCCCAGCATTTT. It encodes CASSLVDQPQHF. This chain joins TRBV13 and TRBJ1-5; D remains unclear. The CDR3 covers 12 residues. Per germline, CDR1 PRHDT and CDR2 FYEKMQ (reference sequence). V gave up 1 base and J gave up 5 bases, with 3 bases separating them.

This clonotype has a count of ten or more. The rearrangement links TRBV7-2 to TRBJ2-5; D not certain. V lost 1 base, J lost 5 bases, and 8 bases lay in between. Germline CDR1 SGHTA, CDR2 FQGNSA. This CDR3 region has 13 residues. The DNA of the CDR3 is TGTGCCAGCAGCTTAGGCTGGGTGGAGACCCAGTACTTC. Protein sequence: CASSLGWVETQYF.

This clonotype was counted at least ten times. The chain is built from TRBV5-8 and TRBJ2-7; no reliable D call. Deletions cut 5 bases from V and 6 bases from J, with 12 bases between. CDR3 length: 12 amino acids. Germline V gene sequence: CDR1 SGHTS, CDR2 YDEGEE. For the CDR3, the DNA is TGTGCCAGCAGTCTGATGGGTCGCGAGCAGTACTTC. Translated: CASSLMGREQYF.

This clonotype was seen ten or more times. The genes are TRBV9 and TRBJ1-4; weak D call: TRBD1 (5 bases). V lost 0 bases and J 8 bases, leaving 8 bases between the germline ends. This CDR3 spans 13 amino acids. Germline assignment: CDR1 SGDLS and CDR2 YYNGEE. The CDR3: CASSVGQTEKLFF. The CDR3 DNA reads as TGTGCCAGCAGCGTAGGACAGACGGAAAAACTGTTTTTT.

This clonotype was recorded at least ten times. The J gene is TRBJ2-1, the V gene TRBV12-3 or TRBV12-4; 12 nucleotides line up with TRBD2. The CDR3 covers 16 residues. Trimming took 4 bases from V and 7 from J; bases not matched to a gene: 8. The CDR3 reads CASSSSSGRARNEQFF. CDR3 nucleotides: TGTGCCAGCAGTTCCTCTAGCGGGAGGGCCCGGAATGAGCAGTTCTTC.

This clonotype was detected ten times or more. The V gene is TRBV7-9, the J gene TRBJ2-7; a weak D match, TRBD2 (5 bases). The CDR3 length is 13 residues. The V gene's germline CDR1 is SEHNR and CDR2 FQNEAQ (reference sequence). Trimming took off 0 bases at V and 4 bases at J, with 7 bases between the two ends. The DNA for the CDR3 is TGTGCCAGCAGCTTAGCCGGGGAATACGAGCAGTACTTC. It is translated as CASSLAGEYEQYF. Variable domain in full (rest from reference TRBV7-9 and TRBJ2-7): DTGVSQNPRHKITKRGQNVTFRCDPISEHNRLYWYRQTLGQGPEFLTYFQNEAQLEKSRLLSDRFSAERPKGSFSTLEIQRTEQGDSAMYLCASSLAGEYEQYFGPGTRLTVT.

This clonotype was seen at least ten times. The chain joins TRBV7-2 to TRBJ2-7; D gene uncertain. Germline V gives CDR1 SGHTA, CDR2 FQGNSA. V lost 1 base and J lost 0, with 4 bases in between. This CDR3 comprises 13 residues. CDR3 in amino acids: CASSLGVSYEQYF. The DNA of the CDR3 is TGTGCCAGCAGCTTAGGGGTCTCCTACGAGCAGTACTTC. The full variable domain, rest sourced from reference TRBV7-2 and TRBJ2-7, is GAGVSQSPSNKVTEKGKDVELRCDPISGHTALYWYRQSLGQGLEFLIYFQGNSAPDKSGLPSDRFSAERTGGSVSTLTIQRTQQEDSAVYLCASSLGVSYEQYFGPGTRLTVT.

This clonotype has ten or more counts. The gene calls are TRBV20-1 and TRBJ2-1, with no clear D. V lost 4 bases, J lost 4 bases, and 20 bases lay in between. Germline-derived CDR1 and CDR2 are DFQATT and SNEGSKA (reference sequence). The CDR3 covers 16 residues. The CDR3 spells CSAIAPDLVRYNEQFF. CDR3 nucleotides: TGCAGTGCTATCGCACCCGACCTCGTTCGATACAATGAGCAGTTCTTC.